This is a list of T cell receptor beta chains from one sample in a study of blood T cells in healthy people across ages. TCRdb redid the calling of the 5' RACE reads with MiXCR, one entry per CDR3 protein. This sample carries roughly 1,100,000 distinct CDR3 sequences, around 27% of them seen once, and the ten largest clones take about 0.69%. The same data also contributed to another study, on T cells of mothers and their children.

Sequenced material: blood. Receptor source: a girl aged 2 to 9 in good health. The CDR3 runs from the conserved cysteine through the conserved F or W. The order of the fields is D gene, clone size, J gene, V gene, CDR3 length, CDR3 protein, CDR3 DNA. The D gene is left open where the match is weak. Size values are once, few and many counts, or a class for expanded clones, and some rows have none.

>.|few|TRBJ1-2|TRBV20-1|15
CSARAVGGAFYGYTF
TGCAGTGCTAGGGCGGTGGGCGGCGCATTCTATGGCTACACCTTC
>.|.|TRBJ2-5|TRBV10-3|14
CAISDSGRGGTQYF
TGTGCCATCAGTGACTCAGGACGAGGGGGGACCCAGTACTTC
>TRBD1|.|TRBJ2-7|TRBV28|14
CASSTGVWSYEQYF
TGTGCCAGCAGCACAGGGGTTTGGTCCTACGAGCAGTACTTC
>TRBD2|.|TRBJ2-1|TRBV7-3|17
CASSLTRSSGGYNEQFF
TGTGCCAGCAGCTTAACCAGGTCTAGCGGGGGTTACAATGAGCAGTTCTTC
>.|few|TRBJ2-7|TRBV4-1|17
CASSQDSRDYLGYEQYF
TGCGCCAGCAGCCAAGACTCCCGGGATTATCTTGGGTACGAGCAGTACTTC
>.|.|TRBJ2-2|TRBV7-8|12
CASKWGTGELFF
TGTGCCAGCAAGTGGGGCACCGGGGAGCTGTTTTTT
>.|.|TRBJ2-1|TRBV11-2|14
CASSFTGLENEQFF
TGTGCCAGCAGCTTTACCGGACTTGAGAATGAGCAGTTCTTC
>.|few|TRBJ2-5|TRBV3-1|11
CASSPQDEQYF
TGTGCCAGCAGCCCCCAAGATGAGCAGTACTTC
>.|.|TRBJ2-6|TRBV29-1|14
CSATGDTGANVLTF
TGCAGCGCAACAGGAGATACTGGGGCCAACGTCCTGACTTTC
>.|many|TRBJ2-1|TRBV5-1|13
CASSLGLGDEQFF
TGCGCCAGCAGCTTGGGCCTAGGTGATGAGCAGTTCTTC
>.|once|TRBJ1-2|TRBV29-1|13
CSVPGEATYGYTF
TGCAGCGTACCTGGCGAAGCAACCTATGGCTACACCTTC
>TRBD2|few|TRBJ2-3|TRBV3-1|16
CASSQRSGRATDTQYF
TGTGCCAGCAGCCAAAGGAGCGGGAGGGCCACAGATACGCAGTATTTT
>TRBD1|few|TRBJ1-2|TRBV10-3|14
CAISDPDRGNGYTF
TGTGCCATCAGTGATCCCGACAGGGGTAACGGCTACACCTTC
>.|few|TRBJ2-1|TRBV2|12
CASSEAWNEQFF
TGTGCCAGCAGTGAAGCGTGGAATGAGCAGTTCTTC
>.|.|TRBJ1-6|TRBV6-5|15
CATREGSSYNSPLHF
TGTGCCACCCGGGAGGGGAGCTCCTATAATTCACCCCTCCACTTT
>.|.|TRBJ2-7|TRBV28|12
CASNSEIYEQYF
TGTGCCAGCAACAGTGAAATCTACGAGCAGTACTTC
>.|.|TRBJ2-3|TRBV29-1|14
CSVEGHVGPDTQYF
TGCAGCGTTGAGGGCCATGTGGGCCCAGATACGCAGTATTTT
>TRBD2|.|TRBJ2-3|TRBV29-1|13
CSVELAASDTQYF
TGCAGCGTTGAACTAGCGGCTTCAGATACGCAGTATTTT
>.|once|TRBJ2-3|TRBV14|13
CASARQAADTQYF
TGTGCCAGCGCCAGACAGGCAGCAGATACGCAGTATTTT
>TRBD1|.|TRBJ2-3|TRBV29-1|16
CSVEGTGGVSTDTQYF
TGCAGCGTTGAGGGGACAGGGGGGGTAAGCACAGATACGCAGTATTTT
>.|.|TRBJ1-4|TRBV10-3|17
CAISGKGREATNEKLFF
TGTGCCATCAGTGGTAAGGGAAGAGAGGCAACTAATGAAAAACTGTTTTTT
>TRBD1|few|TRBJ1-4|TRBV6-2/TRBV6-3|13
CASSPRDSEKLFF
TGTGCCAGCAGTCCCCGGGACAGCGAAAAACTGTTTTTT
>.|.|TRBJ2-7|TRBV27|13
CASSFQASYEQYF
TGTGCCAGCAGTTTCCAGGCGTCCTACGAGCAGTACTTC
>TRBD1|few|TRBJ1-1|TRBV5-1|16
CASSLFGDSRDTEAFF
TGCGCCAGCAGCTTGTTTGGGGACAGCCGGGACACTGAAGCTTTCTTT
>.|.|TRBJ1-5|TRBV12-3/TRBV12-4|15
CASSAGTGINQPQHF
TGTGCCAGCAGTGCGGGAACAGGTATCAATCAGCCCCAGCATTTT
>TRBD1|few|TRBJ2-5|TRBV7-3|15
CASSQKTGGAETQYF
TGTGCCAGCAGCCAGAAGACAGGGGGCGCAGAGACCCAGTACTTC
>.|.|TRBJ2-5|TRBV27|15
CASSPLRVGVETQYF
TGTGCCAGCAGCCCCCTAAGAGTAGGCGTAGAGACCCAGTACTTC
>.|.|TRBJ2-7|TRBV28|13
CASSLRTTYEQYF
TGTGCCAGCAGTTTGAGAACTACCTACGAGCAGTACTTC
>.|few|TRBJ2-1|TRBV6-5|11
CASSYLHEQFF
TGTGCCAGCAGTTATCTCCATGAGCAGTTCTTC
>TRBD2|few|TRBJ2-1|TRBV7-9|16
CASSPLLAGASNEQFF
TGTGCCAGCAGCCCCCTACTAGCGGGAGCTAGTAATGAGCAGTTCTTC
>.|.|TRBJ1-2|TRBV28|15
CASSPPRRYKGGYTF
TGTGCCAGCAGTCCCCCCCGTAGATACAAGGGTGGCTACACCTTC
>.|.|TRBJ2-7|TRBV27|13
CASREQQNYEQYF
TGTGCCAGCCGGGAGCAGCAGAACTACGAGCAGTACTTC
>.|.|TRBJ2-1|TRBV5-1|16
CASSLGTGPSYNEQFF
TGCGCCAGCAGCTTGGGAACGGGGCCCTCCTACAATGAGCAGTTCTTC
>TRBD1|few|TRBJ2-3|TRBV19|15
CASSIATGGIDTQYF
TGTGCCAGTAGTATTGCGACAGGGGGAATAGATACGCAGTATTTT
>.|few|TRBJ2-3|TRBV29-1|15
CSVQGTLASPDTQYF
TGCAGCGTTCAAGGAACCCTAGCCTCCCCAGATACGCAGTATTTT